The 23 T cell receptor beta chains below all came from one sample that was sequenced in a study of regulatory and conventional T cells in RAG deficiency. Sequencing used immunoSEQ multiplex PCR; TCRdb keeps in-frame clones, though not all of them. This table holds around 20,000 clones, around 95% found once. The sorted conventional CD4+ T cells were CD25-low and CD127-high, with genomic DNA sequenced. The data were also submitted as part of a second study, on regulatory T cells. This second report adds: Amplification used 52 TRBV primers and 13 TRBJ primers.

What was sequenced was CD25- CD4+ T cells sorted from blood. The source of these receptors is a human donor in good health.

The sample holds one count of this clone. The V and J genes are TRBV18 and TRBJ2-1, with D tentatively TRBD1 (7 bases). This CDR3 contains 13 residues. V was cut by 3 bases and J by 7 bases, with 10 bases left in between. Germline values: CDR1 KGHSH, CDR2 LQKENI. CDR3 sequence reads: CASSPPGGNEQFF. Written as DNA, the CDR3 is TGTGCCAGCTCACCCCCAGGGGGGAATGAGCAGTTCTTC.

The chain carries TRBV7-2 and TRBJ1-1; maybe TRBD1 (6 bases). The CDR3 has 13 residues. The V gene's germline CDR1 is SGHTA and CDR2 FQGNSA. V was clipped by 5 bases and J by 1 base, with 8 bases between them. The CDR3 sequence is CASSRQENTEAFF. In DNA, the CDR3 is TGTGCCAGCAGCCGACAGGAGAACACTGAAGCTTTCTTT.

The chain is built from TRBV9 and TRBJ2-3, with 10 bases that match TRBD2. Trimming removed 0 bases from V and 9 bases from J; junction bases left unmatched: 10. Germline CDR1 is SGDLS and CDR2 is YYNGEE. This CDR3 has 16 amino acids. The CDR3 DNA is TGTGCCAGCAGCGTAGCAGAAGCGGGGGGGCCCGAAACGCAGTATTTT. Its protein is CASSVAEAGGPETQYF. Full variable domain (rest looked up from reference TRBV9 and TRBJ2-3): DSGVTQTPKHLITATGQRVTLRCSPRSGDLSVYWYQQSLDQGLQFLIQYYNGEERAKGNILERFSAQQFPDLHSELNLSSLELGDSALYFCASSVAEAGGPETQYFGPGTRLTVL.

The chain joins TRBV14 to TRBJ1-4; 10 positions agree with TRBD1. The CDR3 length is 15 residues. The germline gives CDR1 SGHDN, CDR2 FVKESK. J lost 7 bases, V lost 4 bases, and 6 bases had no gene match. CDR3 sequence reads: CASSPTGTGVEKLFF. CDR3 sequence (DNA): TGTGCCAGCAGCCCTACCGGGACAGGGGTTGAAAAACTGTTTTTT.

This chain joins TRBV5-5 and TRBJ1-2, with D possibly TRBD1 on 5 matching bases. The germline gives CDR1 SGHKS, CDR2 YYEKEE (reference sequence). With 3 bases removed from V and 3 bases from J, the gap between germline ends came to 18 bases. The length of the CDR3 is 16 residues. CDR3 sequence (DNA): TGTGCCAGCAGCTCCCTACAGGCGGCCGCGCACTATGGCTACACCTTC. Protein sequence: CASSSLQAAAHYGYTF.

The V gene is TRBV1, the J gene TRBJ1-1; no check of the table's D call, TRBD1, against the DNA was made. TRBV1 is termed a pseudogene. The CDR3 has 15 residues. This CDR3 is CTSSQDYHRDGVAFF. The CDR3 region has the DNA TGCACCAGCAGCCAAGATTACCACAGGGATGGAGTAGCTTTCTTT.

This chain joins TRBV4-1 and TRBJ1-4; 8 bases match TRBD1. There are 18 residues in the CDR3. Germline assignment: CDR1 MGHRA and CDR2 YSYEKL. The J segment lost 0 bases and the V segment lost 0 bases, leaving 6 bases of the junction unmatched. The CDR3 is CASSQDRDRYTTNEKLFF. The DNA of the CDR3 is TGCGCCAGCAGCCAAGACCGGGACAGGTATACAACTAATGAAAAACTGTTTTTT.

This chain joins TRBV7-3 and TRBJ2-3; 9 nucleotides agree with TRBD2. With V trimmed by 0 bases and J by 3 bases, 4 bases remained unmatched. CDR1 SGHTA and CDR2 FQGTGA come from the germline V gene. This CDR3 is built from 16 residues. The CDR3 sequence: CASSLTSSGGTDTQYF. As DNA, the CDR3 is TGTGCCAGCAGCTTAACGTCCAGCGGGGGGACAGATACGCAGTATTTT.

The V gene is TRBV7-9, the J gene TRBJ1-1; D call uncertain. V was pared by 3 bases and J by 3 bases, with 8 bases between. Germline-derived CDR1 and CDR2 are SEHNR and FQNEAQ (reference sequence). The CDR3 loop spans 13 amino acids. CDR3 DNA: TGTGCCAGCAGCTTTCAAACGGACACTGAAGCTTTCTTT. Its protein is CASSFQTDTEAFF.

The gene calls are TRBV11-3 and TRBJ2-3; 9 bases map to TRBD2. This CDR3 spans 15 amino acids. Germline V gives CDR1 SGHNT, CDR2 YENEEA. V trimming: 5 bases; J trimming: 1 base; junction bases outside the gene matches: 4. The CDR3 sequence: CASSLIAGGTDTQYF. The CDR3 DNA sequence: TGTGCCAGCAGCCTGATAGCGGGGGGCACAGATACGCAGTATTTT.

The chain uses TRBV18 and TRBJ2-5, with a possible D match to TRBD2 (5 bases). The length of the CDR3 is 13 residues. From germline, CDR1 is KGHSH and CDR2 LQKENI. With 3 bases removed from V and 0 bases from J, the gap between germline ends came to 5 bases. This CDR3 reads CASSPDYQETQYF. The CDR3 coding sequence is TGTGCCAGCTCACCGGACTACCAAGAGACCCAGTACTTC. Filled out from reference TRBV18 and TRBJ2-5, the complete variable domain reads NAGVMQNPRHLVRRRGQEARLRCSPMKGHSHVYWYRQLPEEGLKFMVYLQKENIIDESGMPKERFSAEFPKEGPSILRIQQVVRGDSAAYFCASSPDYQETQYFGPGTRLLVL.

This rearrangement joins TRBV5-1 to TRBJ2-3; 8 bases line up with TRBD2. J gave up 6 bases and V 4 bases, and 10 bases lay outside the gene matches. CDR1 is SGHRS and CDR2 is YFSETQ in the germline V gene. CDR3 size: 15 residues. The CDR3 nucleotides read TGCGCCAGCAGCCCCAAGCGGGGGCCATCCGATACGCAGTATTTT. As protein: CASSPKRGPSDTQYF.

This clone was observed once. The CDR3 sequence is CASSQDRTVYEQYF. DNA of the CDR3: TGCGCCAGCAGCCAAGATCGGACAGTATACGAGCAGTACTTC. The chain carries TRBV4-3 and TRBJ2-7; D might be TRBD1 (6 bases). Germline V gives CDR1 LGHNA, CDR2 YSLEER. Trimming removed 0 bases at V and 4 bases at J, with 10 bases between. The CDR3 has 14 residues.

The V and J genes are TRBV18 and TRBJ2-4; D unclear. Germline V lookup: CDR1 KGHSH, CDR2 LQKENI. The V and J ends lost 4 bases and 7 bases respectively, with 11 bases between them. The CDR3 sequence is 13 residues long. The CDR3 DNA reads TGTGCCAGCTCACGTCCGGGTTTGAACATTCAGTACTTC. Protein product: CASSRPGLNIQYF.

The V gene is TRBV2, the J gene TRBJ2-7; 9 nucleotides match TRBD2. CDR1 and CDR2 from the germline V gene are SNHLY and FYNNEI. There are 15 residues in the CDR3. V lost 1 base to trimming and J lost 7 bases; unmatched junction nucleotides: 8. The CDR3 DNA sequence: TGTGCCAGCAGTGAAGAGGCTAGCGGGGCGGCGGAGCAGTACTTC. Amino acids: CASSEEASGAAEQYF.

J is TRBJ1-2 and V is TRBV2, with 9 bases matching TRBD1. V lost 2 bases and J lost 6; bases outside the gene matches: 4. The CDR3 is 14 amino acids. Per the germline V gene, CDR1 is SNHLY and CDR2 is FYNNEI. The chain's CDR3 is CASSERGQGNGYTF. The DNA for the CDR3 is TGTGCCAGCAGTGAAAGGGGACAGGGAAATGGCTACACCTTC.

J is TRBJ1-1 and V is TRBV2; unclear D gene. V dropped 5 bases and J dropped 0 bases, with 10 bases sitting between them. Per germline, CDR1 SNHLY and CDR2 FYNNEI. This CDR3 spans 14 amino acids. The CDR3 nucleotides are TGTGCCAGCAGTCCGGAGGCGGTGAACACTGAAGCTTTCTTT. Translation: CASSPEAVNTEAFF.

The rearrangement links TRBV6-5 to TRBJ1-1, with D hard to call. CDR1 is MNHEY, CDR2 SVGAGI, per germline. Trimming removed 5 bases from V and 1 base from J, with 11 bases in between. This CDR3 comprises 14 residues. The CDR3, as DNA: TGTGCCAGCAGTCTTAGCGAGGGGAACACTGAAGCTTTCTTT. Its translation: CASSLSEGNTEAFF.

V is TRBV13 and J is TRBJ1-1; TRBD1 might be the D (6 bases). V lost 8 bases to trimming and J lost 6 bases, with 19 bases between them. The germline CDR1 and CDR2 sequences are PRHDT and FYEKMQ (reference sequence). This CDR3 contains 14 residues. The CDR3 sequence: CASRKAGADPEAFF. The CDR3 DNA reads TGTGCCAGCCGCAAGGCGGGGGCTGACCCTGAAGCTTTCTTT. The variable domain in full, completed from reference TRBV13 and TRBJ1-1, reads AAGVIQSPRHLIKEKRETATLKCYPIPRHDTVYWYQQGPGQDPQFLISFYEKMQSDKGSIPDRFSAQQFSDYHSELNMSSLELGDSALYFCASRKAGADPEAFFGQGTRLTVV.

The CDR3 here is CASSPRDSQPQHF. CDR3 in DNA: TGTGCCAGCAGTCCTCGGGATTCTCAGCCCCAGCATTTT. V usage is TRBV6-5 and J usage is TRBJ1-5; D remains unclear. The CDR3 is made up of 13 amino acids. The V end was cut by 5 bases, the J end by 6 bases, with 11 bases between. CDR1 and CDR2 from the germline V gene are MNHEY and SVGAGI.

The count of this clone is one. The gene calls are TRBV7-9 and TRBJ2-7, with 11 positions matching TRBD1. CDR1 is SEHNR, CDR2 FQNEAQ, per germline (reference sequence). V gave up 5 bases and J gave up 2 bases; unmatched junction bases: 5. The CDR3 has 15 residues. As DNA, the CDR3 is TGTGCCAGCAGCCGAGGGACAGGGGGAGCCTACGAGCAGTACTTC. It codes for CASSRGTGGAYEQYF.

The J gene is TRBJ1-1, the V gene TRBV6-1; D not certain. The CDR3 sequence is 15 residues long. V lost 2 bases and J lost 3, with 13 bases in between. CDR1 and CDR2 from the germline V gene are MNHNS and SASEGT. CDR3 in amino acids: CASSEPRWRDTEAFF. The CDR3 bases are TGTGCCAGCAGTGAACCTCGGTGGAGGGACACTGAAGCTTTCTTT.

The genes are TRBV4-1 and TRBJ1-1; no firm D call. Trimming took off 4 bases at V and 0 bases at J, with 12 bases between the two ends. This CDR3 has 15 amino acids. Germline assignment: CDR1 MGHRA and CDR2 YSYEKL. The CDR3, as DNA: TGCGCCAGCAGCCTGCGAGGGATCATGAACACTGAAGCTTTCTTT. It codes for CASSLRGIMNTEAFF.